This T cell receptor (beta chain) is from a study of blood T cells in healthy people across ages (dated by TCRdb to the mid-2010s). Notes on the research overall: Template switching captured roughly one uniquely barcoded TCR beta cDNA molecule per two T cells in model experiments. To track age-related changes in TCR beta repertoire diversity, the study relied on deep sequencing normalized with unique cDNA molecular identifiers. The donors were divided into four age groups: young (average approximately 17 years), middle-aged (approximately 41), aged (about 60) and long-lived (roughly 82). For two donors (one aged 18 to 29 and one aged 80 or older), the study analyzed two additional independent replicas of 1 million unique cDNA reads from the same blood draw.

Library prep was done by 5' RACE. Sequenced using an Illumina HiSeq 2500. A second roughly 6 to 11 cycle PCR used a sample-barcoded 5' primer and a J-beta primer mix. A template-switch 5' adaptor carrying 12 random nucleotides introduced a unique molecular identifier onto each TCR beta cDNA molecule. At least 2.5 million CDR3-containing paired-end reads were obtained from each sample. First-strand cDNA synthesis was performed from all RNA using the Mint cDNA synthesis kit, with priming by a TRBC-specific oligonucleotide. Following uracil-DNA glycosylase treatment, a first 18-cycle PCR with universal primers M1SS and BC2_uni_R was performed on all cDNA. The paper's processing steps were these. For normalization, 1 million high-quality reads, each with a distinct molecular identifier, were randomly selected from each sample. Instead of being binned into consensus sequences, reads with shared molecular identifiers were discarded. MiTCR, set to a Q25 quality threshold and the strictest error-elimination algorithm, was used for CDR3 identification, clonotype clustering and error correction. Lower-bound total TCR beta diversity was estimated with a nonparametric unseen species model using Euler transformation. TCRdb itself trimmed the public reads at Q25 with fastp, ran MiXCR and retained productive beta chains. Rows are unified per CDR3 protein, each entry keeping the most common DNA and genes. TCRdb, not the authors, supplied the V and J calls. The sample table contains about 800,000 distinct CDR3 sequences; only one count was recorded for roughly 25% of them. Under 4.5% of the sample belongs to the ten largest clones.

As encoded in the germline V gene, CDR1 is SGHTA while CDR2 is FQGNSA. V is cut by 3 bases and J by 2 bases, and the space between the germline ends is 11 bases. Taken from cysteine to phenylalanine, the CDR3 has 14 residues. The retained sequence is limited to the CDR3, 42 bases, with the frame set at the first base. Points the paper makes about the study in general: Estimates of total diversity based on one million sequenced T cells were regarded as lower bounds and as underestimates. The percentage of naive T cells measured by flow cytometry correlated strongly with observed TCR beta diversity. The long-lived group showed more naive CD4+ T cells, fewer expanded clones and increased TCR diversity than the aged group, suggesting age selection. Observed TCR beta diversity per million T cells fell roughly linearly with age, and a significant reduction was already apparent by age around 36. The CMV infection status of donors was not known, potentially confounding age-related changes in expanded clonotypes. Conclusive comparison of naive and antigen-experienced compartments was prevented by the profiling of bulk unsorted PBMCs.

Only a few counts were recorded for this clonotype. What antigen it recognizes has not been identified. No qualities accompany the bases; no much larger clone lies one base away. Donors were under 40 systemically healthy Caucasian individuals from Russia aged roughly 6 to 90 years. Each donor gave about 9.8 milliliters of peripheral blood, drawn into EDTA-treated Vacutainer tubes. Ficoll-Paque density-gradient centrifugation was used to isolate PBMCs, with at least 7 million obtained per sample. Trizol reagent was used to extract total RNA from the PBMCs, yielding at least 6 micrograms per sample. Naive CD45RAhigh/CD27high T cell percentages were measured by flow cytometry on a PBMC aliquot from every donor. These data also formed part of another study, on T cells of mothers and their children. In that second paper, the authors write: The donors were nine systemically healthy Caucasian individuals, made up of three mothers and their six children. cDNA synthesis consumed the entire amount of extracted RNA, loaded at approximately 1.6 ug RNA in each 15 ul reaction. Sample barcodes and 2-4 random nucleotides were added via the M1S primer in the second PCR. Over 8 million TCR beta CDR3 reads were obtained for each mother, and some 3 million reads were obtained for each child. Thymic selection similarly shapes TCR recombination output in related and unrelated pairs, with minor effect from inherited differences. Normalized repertoire overlap in related mother-child pairs was always slightly higher than in unrelated mother-child pairs, but the difference was never significant. Persistent microchimeric T cell clones were not detected, at a sensitivity of around 99 clones per million clonotypes. In the study, deep NGS was used to compare the TCR beta repertoires of mothers and children, and features distinguishing related mother-child pairs from unrelated individuals were sought. The mean age was around 42 +/- 4 years for the mothers and approximately 11 +/- 4 years for the children. Libraries were sequenced on Illumina HiSeq 2000 with 100+100 nt paired-end reads after adapter ligation with NEBNext reagents. Mother and child libraries were prepared a month apart and sequenced in separate runs to prevent cross-contamination. Each donor had between roughly 450,000 and 2,100,000 distinct TCR beta clonotypes identified. Naive TCR beta clonotypes were estimated from low-frequency clonotypes matched to each donor's FACS-determined naive share, without sorting.

Sequencing was performed on blood. The source is a boy under 18 in good health. The chain was built from TRBV7-2 and TRBJ2-7; the best D guess is TRBD2, with 5 bases matching. CDR3 loop: CASSFFEGTYEQYF. The nucleotide sequence reads TGTGCCAGCAGCTTTTTCGAGGGAACCTACGAGCAGTACTTC.